The present T cell receptor beta chain was sequenced within a study of glioma-infiltrating T cells. Across the whole study: Glioma patients had dexamethasone for six or fewer days before surgery.

For this clonotype: What it recognizes is unknown. A read error is possible here, since a much larger clone lies one base away.

TCR alpha and beta CDR3 regions were amplified from RNA using iRepertoire nested multiplex PCR. TCRdb itself ran the multiplex PCR reads through MiXCR, one entry per CDR3 protein. The sample includes around 390,000 distinct CDR3 sequences, about 40% seen only once; the top ten take about 12%. Germline values: CDR1 MDHEN, CDR2 SYDVKM. V shed 4 bases and J 2 bases; nucleotides not matched to a gene: 9. CDR3 length: 16 amino acids. Points from the study as a whole: Above-expected tissue-blood divergence occurred in all gliomas, most in low-grade ones.

This TCR was recovered from a human donor with low-grade glioma or glioblastoma, undergoing nonglioma brain surgery, or in good health (not recorded which). This rearrangement joins TRBV28 to TRBJ2-5, with 8 nucleotides matching TRBD2. Material: glioma tissue, nonneoplastic brain tissue, or PBMCs (not recorded which). DNA of the CDR3: TGTGCCAGCAGTTCTCGGTCGGGAGGGCCACAAGAGACCCAGTACTTC. Protein sequence: CASSSRSGGPQETQYF.